These 20 T cell receptor beta chains originate from one sample sequenced in a study of T cell repertoires in cytomegalovirus infection. TCRdb recomputed calls from the reads with MiXCR, one row per CDR3 protein. The repertoire includes 490,000 or so distinct CDR3 sequences, approximately 10% of them detected once, and roughly 10% sits in the top ten. What was sequenced was PBMCs. These receptors came from a human donor in good health (CMV status not recorded). Some clones in this sample may be carry-over from other donors' samples.

There are a few counts of this clonotype. This chain connects TRBV19 to TRBJ1-1; perhaps TRBD1 as D (5 bases). Germline V gene data show CDR1 as LNHDA and CDR2 as SQIVND (reference sequence). CDR3 length equals 13 residues. V lost 6 bases and J 4 bases, leaving 12 bases between the germline ends. DNA of the CDR3: TGTGCCAGTAGGGCAGGGATTGTCACTGAAGCTTTCTTT. It yields the protein CASRAGIVTEAFF.

Comments on this clonotype: This may come from a read error, since a much larger clone is one base off. The gene calls are TRBV4-1 and TRBJ2-3; D uncertain. Germline lookup yields CDR1 MGHRA and CDR2 YSYEKL. The CDR3 is made up of 15 amino acids. In nucleotides, the CDR3 is TGCACCAGCAGCCAAAACCCGGCCCGGACAGATACGCAGTATTTT. This sequence encodes CTSSQNPARTDTQYF.

This clonotype was picked up many times. The genes are TRBV28 and TRBJ1-2, with TRBD1 matching over 7 bases. This CDR3 comprises 13 residues. The ends lost 10 bases at V and 7 bases at J; junction bases unmatched: 12. Germline V gene lookup returns CDR1 MDHEN and CDR2 SYDVKM. CDR3 residues: CATREGARGGYTF. CDR3 DNA: TGTGCCACCAGGGAGGGGGCGCGGGGTGGCTACACCTTC.

This clonotype was observed many times. The gene calls are TRBV7-9 and TRBJ1-2, with D possibly TRBD1 on 6 matching bases. CDR1 is SEHNR and CDR2 is FQNEAQ in the germline V gene (reference sequence). Trimming took 4 bases from V and 3 from J, leaving 15 bases between them. There are 15 residues in the CDR3. The DNA for the CDR3 is TGTGCCAGCAGCTATAAACAGGGAATAGACTATGGCTACACCTTC. Translating gives CASSYKQGIDYGYTF.

This clonotype was observed many times. At one boundary the junction diverges from the germline segment, which might be a read error. The rearrangement joins TRBV6-1 to TRBJ2-3, with a tentative D call TRBD2 (6 bases). The CDR3 spans 15 residues. CDR1 is MNHNS, CDR2 SASEGT, per germline. The CDR3 coding sequence is TGTGCCAGCAGCCGAGGGGCGGGGCCTACAGTTACGCAGTATTTT. It encodes CASSRGAGPTVTQYF.

A remark on this clonotype: It may be a read error: a sequence one base away is much more abundant. The rearrangement uses TRBV7-3 and TRBJ1-5; 9 bases align to TRBD1. This CDR3 is 15 amino acids long. The V gene's germline CDR1 is SGHTA and CDR2 FQGTGA. CDR3 DNA: TGTGCCAGCAGCTCCTCCGGGACAGGGTTACAGCTCCAGCATTTT. This codes for CASSSSGTGLQLQHF.

In this sample, this clonotype turned up many times. CDR3 protein: CASSFLRDGSGNTIYF. The CDR3 nucleotides read TGTGCCAGCAGCTTCCTCCGGGACGGATCTGGAAACACCATATATTTT. The V call is TRBV5-5, the J call TRBJ1-3, with D perhaps TRBD1 (5 bases). The CDR3 is 16 residues long. Trimming left V 2 bases short and J 1 base short, with 13 bases between. CDR1 is SGHKS, CDR2 YYEKEE, per germline (reference sequence).

The genes are TRBV11-2 and TRBJ2-2, with unresolved D. The germline V and J ends were trimmed by 0 bases and 8 bases, with 13 bases remaining between them. The CDR3 loop spans 15 amino acids. Germline CDR1 reads SGHAT; CDR2 reads FQNNGV. Here the CDR3 DNA reads TGTGCCAGCAGCTTAGATGACGGCCTAGGTGGGGAGCTGTTTTTT. It translates to CASSLDDGLGGELFF. The full variable domain, rest sourced from reference TRBV11-2 and TRBJ2-2, is EAGVAQSPRYKIIEKRQSVAFWCNPISGHATLYWYQQILGQGPKLLIQFQNNGVVDDSQLPKDRFSAERLKGVDSTLKIQPAKLEDSAVYLCASSLDDGLGGELFFGEGSRLTVL.

V and J are TRBV12-3 or TRBV12-4 and TRBJ2-5, with unresolved D. The V gene lost 7 bases and the J gene lost 3 bases, with 18 bases spanning the gap. The CDR3 sequence is 15 residues long. CDR3 in amino acids: CASTSDRAPKETQYF. CDR3 sequence (DNA): TGTGCCAGCACTTCAGACCGAGCGCCAAAAGAGACCCAGTACTTC.

This clonotype came up many times. The chain recombines TRBV7-8 with TRBJ2-2; D is unresolved. CDR3 length: 15 residues. The V end was cut by 4 bases, the J end by 1 base, with 10 bases between. CDR1 SGHVS and CDR2 FQNEAQ come from the germline V gene. The chain's CDR3 is CASSSGRLNTGELFF. The DNA for the CDR3 is TGTGCCAGCAGCTCTGGACGGCTGAACACCGGGGAGCTGTTTTTT.

This sequence joins TRBV7-9 and TRBJ2-7; 8 nucleotides line up with TRBD1. V trimming: 2 bases; J trimming: 4 bases; junction bases outside the gene matches: 16. The CDR3 is 18 residues long. Germline V gene sequence: CDR1 SEHNR, CDR2 FQNEAQ (reference sequence). CDR3 protein: CASSLYSSGGGVRYEQYF. The CDR3 DNA sequence: TGTGCCAGCAGCTTATATTCCTCAGGGGGCGGGGTACGGTACGAGCAGTACTTC. Full variable domain (rest looked up from reference TRBV7-9 and TRBJ2-7): DTGVSQNPRHKITKRGQNVTFRCDPISEHNRLYWYRQTLGQGPEFLTYFQNEAQLEKSRLLSDRFSAERPKGSFSTLEIQRTEQGDSAMYLCASSLYSSGGGVRYEQYFGPGTRLTVT.

The rearrangement links TRBV9 to TRBJ2-7, with D possibly called TRBD1 or TRBD2 (5 bases each). V shed 0 bases and J shed 7 bases, with 17 bases lying between them. The CDR3 extends over 15 amino acids. The germline gives CDR1 SGDLS, CDR2 YYNGEE. The DNA for the CDR3 is TGTGCCAGCAGCGTAGCCGGGACGTTCCGAGGGGAGCAGTACTTC. This translates into CASSVAGTFRGEQYF. The full variable domain, its missing parts supplied by reference TRBV9 and TRBJ2-7, is DSGVTQTPKHLITATGQRVTLRCSPRSGDLSVYWYQQSLDQGLQFLIQYYNGEERAKGNILERFSAQQFPDLHSELNLSSLELGDSALYFCASSVAGTFRGEQYFGPGTRLTVT.

This clonotype was detected a few times. The chain has TRBV20-1 and TRBJ1-5; 8 bases fit TRBD1. V lost 6 bases and J lost 5; bases outside the gene matches: 9. The CDR3 spans 14 residues. CDR1 is DFQATT, CDR2 SNEGSKA, per germline (reference sequence). This CDR3 is CSATDRGRDQPQHF. The CDR3 bases are TGCAGTGCAACCGACAGGGGAAGGGATCAGCCCCAGCATTTT.

Only a few counts were recorded for this clonotype. This chain uses TRBV9 with TRBJ2-3; TRBD2 matches 9 bases. CDR1 SGDLS and CDR2 YYNGEE come from the germline V gene. The CDR3 sequence is 16 residues long. V trimming: 3 bases; J trimming: 3 bases; junction bases outside the gene matches: 8. CDR3 sequence: CASSARAGGLTDTQYF. As DNA, the CDR3 is TGTGCCAGCAGCGCCAGAGCGGGGGGCCTTACAGATACGCAGTATTTT.

This clonotype was seen ten or more times. The chain recombines TRBV10-3 with TRBJ2-1; D is ambiguous. V lost 4 bases and J lost 0, with 10 bases in between. This CDR3 spans 15 amino acids. Per germline, CDR1 ENHRY and CDR2 SYGVKD. This chain's CDR3 is CAISGYQSSYNEQFF. The DNA of the CDR3 is TGTGCCATCAGTGGGTACCAAAGCTCCTACAATGAGCAGTTCTTC.

This clonotype was counted many times. The V gene is TRBV19, the J gene TRBJ2-7; 8 nucleotides align to TRBD1. This CDR3 has 13 residues. From germline, CDR1 is LNHDA and CDR2 SQIVND (reference sequence). V lost 10 bases, J lost 4 bases, and 9 bases stayed unmatched. The DNA of the CDR3 is TGTGCCACCGGGACAGGTCGTCAATACGAGCAGTACTTC. Amino acids: CATGTGRQYEQYF.

For this clonotype: A clone one base away is much larger, so this may be a read error. This chain links TRBV12-3 or TRBV12-4 with TRBJ1-1; D may be TRBD1 (6 bases). The length of the CDR3 is 14 residues. The CDR3 DNA reads TGTGCCAACAGTTCGTTAAACAGGGTCACTGAAGCTTTCTTT. It encodes CANSSLNRVTEAFF.

This clonotype has at least ten counts. The chain employs TRBV12-5 and TRBJ2-2, with TRBD2 matching over 11 bases. Losses at the gene ends were 4 bases for V and 1 base for J; bases not matched to a gene: 5. This CDR3 has 17 amino acids. Germline lookup yields CDR1 LGHNT and CDR2 FRNRAP. The CDR3 loop is CASGSTLAGGNTGELFF. CDR3 in DNA: TGTGCTAGTGGTTCCACCCTAGCGGGGGGGAACACCGGGGAGCTGTTTTTT.

This clonotype was seen a few times. The rearrangement joins TRBV7-9 to TRBJ2-7, with D maybe TRBD2 (5 bases). The CDR3 loop spans 15 amino acids. V lost 7 bases to trimming and J lost 0 bases, with 16 bases between them. Germline V gives CDR1 SEHNR, CDR2 FQNEAQ (reference sequence). CDR3 in DNA: TGTGCCAGCACCCCCCAAAGCGGTACCTCCTACGAGCAGTACTTC. It encodes CASTPQSGTSYEQYF.

This clonotype was recorded many times. CDR3 region: CASSPSAGTGDLQETQYF. CDR3 nucleotides: TGTGCCAGCAGCCCTTCCGCAGGGACAGGCGACCTCCAAGAGACCCAGTACTTC. V gene TRBV9 combines with J gene TRBJ2-5; 8 bases line up with TRBD1. The CDR3 runs to 18 residues. The ends lost 4 bases at V and 1 base at J; junction bases unmatched: 15. Germline V gives CDR1 SGDLS, CDR2 YYNGEE.